Below, one T cell receptor beta chain is given with its context. What it binds is unknown. J gave up 6 bases and V 6 bases, and 4 bases lay outside the gene matches. There are 12 residues in the CDR3. Per the germline V gene, CDR1 is SGHTA and CDR2 is FQGNSA. The data were taken from a study of beta chain features in type 1 diabetes. Overall study findings and caveats: Using cDNA template may skew counts toward highly expressing activated cells. Type 1 diabetes patients had moderately but significantly shorter TCRB CDR3s in all four CD4+ subsets.

CD45RO/CCR7/CD25/CD127/CD95/CD27 separated CD4+ naive, central memory, regulatory and stem cell-like memory cells by sorting. Sorted populations all had greater than 98% purity. The entirety of the isolated RNA underwent reverse transcription, so expressed TCRB transcripts were sequenced. Average reads for naive, central memory and regulatory T cell samples were several million. The table came from immunoSEQ multiplex PCR; TCRdb's copy has only in-frame clones and leaves some out. This table holds a few hundred thousand clones, roughly 16% found once. What was sequenced was naive CD4+ T cells from blood. The chain carries TRBV7-2 and TRBJ2-7; TRBD1 aligns across 8 bases. This clonotype originated in a man aged 25 to 40 with type 1 diabetes. CDR3 in DNA: TGTGCCAGCAGTTATCAGGGGGCCGAGCAGTACTTC. Residues: CASSYQGAEQYF.